These T cell receptor beta chains were read from a single sample in a study of blood T cell repertoires in COVID-19. The table came from immunoSEQ multiplex PCR; TCRdb's copy has only in-frame clones and leaves some out. The table has around 700,000 clones, over 80% seen once. The sample taken for sequencing was peripheral blood. The receptor set was obtained from a woman under 30 with acute or convalescent COVID-19. Both conserved end residues are part of each CDR3. The D gene is left open where the match is weak. For some rows the clone size is stated as once, few or many, or as a class when expanded; others skip it.

>TRBD1|TRBV7-8|-|TRBJ1-5
TGTGCCAGCAGCTCGGGGACAGGGGGCCGGGGTCAGCCCCAGCATTTT
CASSSGTGGRGQPQHF
>-|TRBV7-9|-|TRBJ1-2
TGTGCCAGCAGCTTAGCAGTAGGGGGAGTGGAGTATGGCTACACCTTC
CASSLAVGGVEYGYTF
>TRBD1|TRBV24-1|-|TRBJ2-1
TGTGCCACCAGTGGTGCCACAGGGGTTTTCTACAATGAGCAGTTCTTC
CATSGATGVFYNEQFF
>TRBD1|TRBV18|-|TRBJ1-1
TGTGCCAGCTCACCGAGCGGACAGGGGGTCACTGAAGCTTTCTTT
CASSPSGQGVTEAFF
>TRBD1|TRBV9|-|TRBJ1-4
TGTGCCAGCAGCGGACAGGGTGGGGGGGAAAAACTGTTTTTT
CASSGQGGGEKLFF
>-|TRBV5-4|-|TRBJ2-1
TGTGCCAGCAGCTGGAATGGAGGGGCATACAATGAGCAGTTCTTC
CASSWNGGAYNEQFF
>TRBD2|TRBV12-5|-|TRBJ2-1
TGTGCTAGTGGATTCGGACTAGCGGGGTTTGGTGAGCAGTTCTTC
CASGFGLAGFGEQFF
>-|TRBV3-1/TRBV3-2|-|TRBJ1-2
TGTGCCAGCAGCCAAGAACAGATCTATGGCTACACCTTC
CASSQEQIYGYTF
>-|TRBV6-2/TRBV6-3|-|TRBJ2-7
TGTGCCAGCAGTTCCTCCCCGGGGGAGCAGTACTTC
CASSSSPGEQYF
>-|TRBV7-6|-|TRBJ2-1
TGTGCCAGCAGCTCCCTGGGGGGGGGACAGGCTCTCAATGAGCAGTTCTTC
CASSSLGGGQALNEQFF
>-|TRBV12-3/TRBV12-4|-|TRBJ2-1
TGTGCCAGCCACCAAAGCCTTAACAATGAGCAGTTCTTC
CASHQSLNNEQFF
>-|TRBV29-1|-|TRBJ1-3
TGCAGCGTTGAAGATCGGCGAGGGGGCTCTGGAAACACCATATATTTT
CSVEDRRGGSGNTIYF
>TRBD1|TRBV24-1|-|TRBJ2-3
TGTGCCACCAGTGACCTACTTCCGGGACAGTGGAACCATACGCAGTATTTT
CATSDLLPGQWNHTQYF
>TRBD2|TRBV7-8|-|TRBJ2-1
TGTGCCAGCAGCCTTAGACGACTAGCGGGTGAGCAGTTCTTC
CASSLRRLAGEQFF
>-|TRBV19|-|TRBJ2-4
TGTGCCAGTAGCGGGTGGAGGGGCCTCAAAAACATTCAGTACTTC
CASSGWRGLKNIQYF
>-|TRBV7-6|-|TRBJ2-7
TGTGCCAGCAGCAGAGGATATGGTGTCCACGAGCAGTACTTC
CASSRGYGVHEQYF
>-|TRBV5-6|once|TRBJ1-4
TGTGCCAGCAGCTCCCCGAGGACGGGGAATGAAAAACTGTTTTTT
CASSSPRTGNEKLFF
>-|TRBV6-2/TRBV6-3|-|TRBJ1-4
TGTGCCAGCAGTTACCAGGGTGGGGTGCGACTGTTTTTT
CASSYQGGVRLFF
>-|TRBV10-2|-|TRBJ2-5
TGCGCCAGCACGACAGGATTCCAAGAGACCCAGTACTTC
CASTTGFQETQYF
>TRBD1|TRBV5-1|-|TRBJ1-4
TGCGCCAGCAGCTTGGAGGGCAGGGGGCGTGAAAAACTGTTTTTT
CASSLEGRGREKLFF
>-|TRBV6-5|-|TRBJ2-2
TGTGCCAGCAACAGGGCCGAGGTCGGGGAGCTGTTTTTT
CASNRAEVGELFF
>-|TRBV9|-|TRBJ2-6
TGTGCCAGCAGCGTAGACCGGGGCTCTGGGGCCAACGTCCTGACTTTC
CASSVDRGSGANVLTF
>TRBD2|TRBV6-5|-|TRBJ2-1
TGTGCCAGCAGTTACACGGGCGGGGGGGCCTTTGAGCAGTTCTTC
CASSYTGGGAFEQFF